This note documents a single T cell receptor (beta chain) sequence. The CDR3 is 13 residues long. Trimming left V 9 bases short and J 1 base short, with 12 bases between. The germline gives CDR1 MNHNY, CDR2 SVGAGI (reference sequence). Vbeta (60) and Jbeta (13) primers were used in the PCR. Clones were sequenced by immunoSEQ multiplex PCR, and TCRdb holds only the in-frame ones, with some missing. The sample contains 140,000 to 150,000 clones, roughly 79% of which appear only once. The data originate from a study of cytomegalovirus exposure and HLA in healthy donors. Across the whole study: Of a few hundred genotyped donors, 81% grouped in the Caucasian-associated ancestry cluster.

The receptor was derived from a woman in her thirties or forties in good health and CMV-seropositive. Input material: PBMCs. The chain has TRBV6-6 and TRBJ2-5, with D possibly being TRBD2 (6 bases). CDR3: CASSRGIQETQYF. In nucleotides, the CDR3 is TGTGCCAGTTCTCGGGGGATCCAAGAGACCCAGTACTTC.